This TCR beta chain was sequenced during a study of blood T cell repertoires in COVID-19 (dated by TCRdb to the early 2020s). The study in broad terms: Samples covering the acute and convalescent phases of COVID-19 were provided by collaborators in the United States, Italy and Spain. Where available, HLA class I and class II types were taken from metadata supplied by the sample provider and were not determined by assay-based typing. A de-identified subject ID, COVID-19 status, age in years and sex were almost always included in the sample metadata. The samples were drawn from two sources: the first 160 participants of the ongoing ImmuneRACE study, and fewer than 1,500 subjects contributed by 6 global collaborators. Subjects who had been exposed to COVID-19, were actively infected with it, or had recovered from it provided the deeply sampled blood TCRbeta repertoires that made up the dataset. The repertoires were released in a freely available public database meant as a resource for research on the immune response to SARS-CoV-2. The prospective study material was composed of cDNA or gDNA derived from T cells, B-cell-depleted T cells, or PBMCs. The paper as a whole reports these results and caveats: The amount of clinical and demographic metadata varied by source and participant and was provided uncurated.

Whole blood was collected in K2EDTA tubes by collaborating institutions according to the institutions' own protocols. For TCRbeta analysis, collaborators shipped samples in one of three forms: frozen whole blood, isolated PBMCs, or DNA extracted from either of those sample types. From a lookup of the germline V gene, CDR1 and CDR2 are MNHEY and SVGAGI. V gives up 8 bases and J gives up 5 bases, and the segment between their germline ends measures 12 bases. Taken from cysteine to phenylalanine, the CDR3 has 13 residues. The only DNA kept is the CDR3, 39 bases in frame from the first base. As concerns this clone: The specificity of this receptor is unknown. There are no base qualities to consult, and no much larger clone falls within one base.

TCRbeta CDR3 regions were amplified from genomic DNA by means of the immunoSEQ Assay, a bias-controlled multiplex PCR. The original pipeline was this. Nucleated cell counts per sample were estimated from amplification of reference gene primers within the assay. To quantify the absolute abundance of each unique TCRbeta CDR3 rearrangement, sequence reads were collapsed and filtered. For each sample, productive Simpson clonality was calculated as the square root of Simpson's diversity index across productive rearrangements. As stored in TCRdb, this immuneACCESS dataset retains in-frame rearrangements with V and J assigned. A fraction of the clones does not appear; measured against another copy, unresolved V genes explain less than half of the discrepancy, and the remainder lacks a known reason. That table is the source of V, J and clone size, and D and trimming were worked out from the DNA. The sample records about 67,000 clones, around 87% of which are singletons. About 1.2% of the sample is held by the ten biggest clonotypes.

Input material: peripheral blood. The chain links TRBV6-5 with TRBJ2-2, with an unclear D gene assignment. This TCR came from a woman aged 55-70 years with acute or convalescent COVID-19. The CDR3 loop reads CASEPTRTGELFF. At the DNA level, the sequence is TGTGCCAGCGAGCCTACGAGGACCGGGGAGCTGTTTTTT.